This T cell receptor (beta chain) was identified during a study of Ad26.COV2.S vaccination and SARS-CoV-2 variants. The V gene lost 6 bases and the J gene lost 3 bases, with 18 bases spanning the gap. The CDR3 spans 15 residues. In germline, CDR1 is MNHNY, CDR2 SVGAGI (reference sequence). Treatment noted: 15 to 20 received Ad26.COV2.S at low or high dose, single or two shots; about 5 received placebo; per-sample allocation not given. Material that was analyzed had been drawn on day 63 after the first vaccine or placebo injection. The table came from immunoSEQ multiplex PCR; TCRdb's copy has only in-frame clones and leaves some out. The sample consists of about 400,000 clones, about four fifths of them appearing once.

The V call is TRBV6-6, the J call TRBJ2-7, with a possible D match to TRBD2 (6 bases). The origin of this receptor is a person between 18 and 60 years old who received the Ad26.COV2.S COVID-19 vaccine or a placebo. The sequenced sample was peripheral blood, obtained in a trial of Ad26.COV2.S vaccine versus placebo. The CDR3 DNA follows: TGTGCCAGCAGGGGCCCCCGGGACTCTTTCTACGAGCAGTACTTC. Translating gives CASRGPRDSFYEQYF.